One TCR beta chain is described in this entry. What it binds is unknown. The CDR3 extends over 14 amino acids. The V end lost 6 bases, the J end lost 3 bases, and 15 bases lay between the germline ends. CDR1 and CDR2 from the germline V gene are MDHEN and SYDVKM. The data originate from a study of T cell responses to AZD1222 COVID-19 vaccine. Study-level findings and limits: Vaccine-associated CD4 TCRs spanned spike, dominant at 160-218 and 743-854. Clonal diversity was possibly underestimated; the donors were predominantly white British and more often female.

The protocol was immunoSEQ multiplex PCR, while the TCRdb copy is restricted to in-frame clones and leaves out a portion. The sample carries some 86,000 clones, over 75% recorded once. The clonotype originates from an adult in good health. J is TRBJ2-7 and V is TRBV28; D is perhaps TRBD2 (5 bases). The sequencing used peripheral blood, collected on day 0 of AZD1222 vaccination. CDR3 protein: CASSLAWLDYEQYF. Written as DNA, the CDR3 is TGTGCCAGCAGCCTAGCCTGGCTGGACTACGAGCAGTACTTC.